These T cell receptor beta chains were read from a single sample in a study of regulatory T cells in long-lasting Graves disease. TCRdb reprocessed the multiplex PCR reads via MiXCR and lists one record per CDR3 protein. This table holds 250,000 to 400,000 distinct CDR3 sequences, approximately 20% found once. The input for sequencing was peripheral blood mononuclear cells (PBMCs), taken at new diagnosis, from a patient treated with antithyroid drugs. Every receptor here comes from a female donor with Graves disease. CDR3s include the opening cysteine and the closing phenylalanine or tryptophan. The order of the fields is V gene, J gene, clone size, CDR3 protein. The size field is filled for only some rows; it gives once, few, many or a size class.

>TRBV28|TRBJ2-3|many
CASSARDTHTDTQYF
>TRBV29-1|TRBJ1-2|few
CSVRDTHYSYTF
>TRBV3-1|TRBJ2-2|once
CASSHSWGEANTGELFF
>TRBV6-1|TRBJ2-7|.
CASSQRTFSHEQYF
>TRBV27|TRBJ2-7|many
CASSLTAKYEQYF
>TRBV6-1|TRBJ1-2|many
CASSPARGERGNYGYTF
>TRBV6-1|TRBJ2-1|many
CASSQRLAERNSYNEQFF
>TRBV5-5|TRBJ1-4|few
CASSLTAGGGNEKLLF
>TRBV25-1|TRBJ2-5|many
CASSGTDPTSGRTETQYF
>TRBV20-1|TRBJ2-5|.
CSANRPGLAGETQYF
>TRBV19|TRBJ2-5|few
CASSILLQETQYF
>TRBV11-2|TRBJ2-7|many
CASSLGGLSYEQYF
>TRBV28|TRBJ2-5|many
CASSFRGKSAQYF
>TRBV19|TRBJ2-1|.
CASSTVGGGEQFF
>TRBV20-1|TRBJ2-3|many
CSAPAPPGQATDTQYF
>TRBV10-3|TRBJ2-7|.
CALSTGRWDEQYF
>TRBV6-1|TRBJ2-7|many
CASRASGTRNEQYF
>TRBV5-1|TRBJ1-2|once
CASSLQGTNYGYTF
>TRBV28|TRBJ2-1|many
CASSLVGPYNEQFF
>TRBV28|TRBJ2-2|.
CASTRSANTGELFF
>TRBV9|TRBJ2-1|few
CASSTLAGGYNEQFF
>TRBV10-3|TRBJ2-1|many
CAISDKSPGVAGGWNEQFF
>TRBV11-2|TRBJ2-5|many
CASSDRKRERETQYF
>TRBV19|TRBJ1-1|many
CATTGGNTEAFF
>TRBV20-1|TRBJ2-7|many
CSARKLAGTYEQYF
>TRBV6-5|TRBJ1-1|many
CASSYLTGATEAFF
>TRBV20-1|TRBJ2-1|many
CSASSLAGSFNNEQFF
>TRBV10-2|TRBJ1-1|.
CASSAVQLQNKAFF
>TRBV10-3|TRBJ2-2|many
CAIRASENTGELFF
>TRBV5-1|TRBJ2-5|many
CASSSGLAGGPGPGETQYF
>TRBV3-1|TRBJ2-6|many
CASSPEGVGSGANVLTF
>TRBV7-8|TRBJ2-5|.
CASSLAVGGETQYF
>TRBV3-1|TRBJ2-1|few
CASSPGGANEQFF
>TRBV7-9|.|once
CASSSGGPGEQFF
>TRBV20-1|TRBJ2-5|.
CSARPGLAGNQETQYF
>TRBV28|TRBJ2-2|few
CASSFFSGTSNTGGLFF
>TRBV6-1|TRBJ2-2|.
CASTLSTGELFF
>TRBV5-6|TRBJ2-7|many
CASSGQGYYEQYF